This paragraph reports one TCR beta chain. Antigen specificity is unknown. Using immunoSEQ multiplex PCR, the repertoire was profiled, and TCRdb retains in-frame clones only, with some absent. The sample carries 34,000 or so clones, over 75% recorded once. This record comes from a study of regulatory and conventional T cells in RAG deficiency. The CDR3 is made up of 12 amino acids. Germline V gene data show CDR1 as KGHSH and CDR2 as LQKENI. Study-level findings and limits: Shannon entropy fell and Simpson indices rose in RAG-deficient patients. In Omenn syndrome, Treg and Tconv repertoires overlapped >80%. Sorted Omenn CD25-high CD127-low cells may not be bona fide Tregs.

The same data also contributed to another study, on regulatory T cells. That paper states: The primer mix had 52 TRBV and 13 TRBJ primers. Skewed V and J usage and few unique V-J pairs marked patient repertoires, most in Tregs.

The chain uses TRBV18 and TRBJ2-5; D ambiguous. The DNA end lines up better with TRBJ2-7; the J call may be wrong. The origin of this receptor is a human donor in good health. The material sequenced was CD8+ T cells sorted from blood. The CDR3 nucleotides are TGTGCCAGCTCACCAATTGAGAACGAGCAGTACTTC. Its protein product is CASSPIENEQYF.